This T cell receptor beta chain appears in the sequencing data of a study of cytomegalovirus exposure and HLA in healthy donors. As regards this clone: Its specificity is not known.

PCR used 60 Vbeta primers and 13 Jbeta primers. The protocol was immunoSEQ multiplex PCR, while the TCRdb copy is restricted to in-frame clones and leaves out a portion. The sample includes roughly 160,000 clones, roughly 85% of them seen just once. Findings and caveats of the study: Specificity for CMV antigens was confirmed in vitro for a few of the CMV-associated chains. The study labeled 164 TCR beta chains cytomegalovirus-associated.

The CDR3 consists of 15 residues. Trimming cost V 6 bases and J 6 bases; bases outside gene matches: 11. The germline gives CDR1 MNHNS, CDR2 SASEGT. Sequences were obtained from PBMCs. This chain uses TRBV6-1 with TRBJ1-2; 9 positions match TRBD1. The receptor was isolated from a man between 40 and 49 years old in good health and CMV-seronegative. CDR3 DNA: TGTGCCAGCAGCGCCCCCGGGACAGGGTTGCATGGCTACACCTTC. Residues: CASSAPGTGLHGYTF.